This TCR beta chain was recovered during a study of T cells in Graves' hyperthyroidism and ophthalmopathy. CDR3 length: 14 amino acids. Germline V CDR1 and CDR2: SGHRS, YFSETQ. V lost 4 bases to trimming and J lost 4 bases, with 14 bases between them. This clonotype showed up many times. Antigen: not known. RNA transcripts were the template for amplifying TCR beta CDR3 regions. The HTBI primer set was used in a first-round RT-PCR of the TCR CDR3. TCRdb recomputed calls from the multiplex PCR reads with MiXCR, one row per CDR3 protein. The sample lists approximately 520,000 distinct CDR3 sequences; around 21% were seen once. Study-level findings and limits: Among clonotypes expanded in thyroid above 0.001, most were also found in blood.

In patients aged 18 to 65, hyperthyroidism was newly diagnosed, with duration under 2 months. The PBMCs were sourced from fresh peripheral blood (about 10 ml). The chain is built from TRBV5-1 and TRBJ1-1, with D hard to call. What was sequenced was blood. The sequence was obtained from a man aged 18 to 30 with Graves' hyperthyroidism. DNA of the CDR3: TGCGCCAGCAGCATGGAGGAGGGCGGCACTGAAGCTTTCTTT. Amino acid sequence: CASSMEEGGTEAFF.